The TCR beta chain under discussion was sequenced for a study of blood T cells in healthy people across ages. Sample-barcoded 5' priming and a J-beta primer mix drove a second PCR of about 6 to 11 cycles. TCRdb recomputed calls from the 5' RACE reads with MiXCR, one row per CDR3 protein. The data contain some 930,000 distinct CDR3 sequences, about 27% of them singletons. Findings of the study overall: In these data, TCR beta diversity tracked strongly with naive T cell percentage.

There are many counts of this clonotype. No antigen is known for it. The data were also submitted as part of a second study, on T cells of mothers and their children. In that study: At about 1.5 ug per 15 ul, all of the extracted RNA went into cDNA synthesis. Pairs that are related and pairs that are unrelated have TCR recombination output shaped similarly by thymic selection.

The material sequenced was blood. This sequence originates from a woman aged 40 to 50 in good health.

The CDR3 coding sequence is TGTGCCAGCAGCTTACGCGTAGCATCATCCTACAATGAGCAGTTCTTC. It specifies CASSLRVASSYNEQFF. This sequence joins TRBV7-2 and TRBJ2-1, with D hard to call. This CDR3 spans 16 amino acids. Trimming cost V 2 bases and J 1 base, with 12 bases left between them. Looked up from germline, CDR1 is SGHTA and CDR2 is FQGNSA.